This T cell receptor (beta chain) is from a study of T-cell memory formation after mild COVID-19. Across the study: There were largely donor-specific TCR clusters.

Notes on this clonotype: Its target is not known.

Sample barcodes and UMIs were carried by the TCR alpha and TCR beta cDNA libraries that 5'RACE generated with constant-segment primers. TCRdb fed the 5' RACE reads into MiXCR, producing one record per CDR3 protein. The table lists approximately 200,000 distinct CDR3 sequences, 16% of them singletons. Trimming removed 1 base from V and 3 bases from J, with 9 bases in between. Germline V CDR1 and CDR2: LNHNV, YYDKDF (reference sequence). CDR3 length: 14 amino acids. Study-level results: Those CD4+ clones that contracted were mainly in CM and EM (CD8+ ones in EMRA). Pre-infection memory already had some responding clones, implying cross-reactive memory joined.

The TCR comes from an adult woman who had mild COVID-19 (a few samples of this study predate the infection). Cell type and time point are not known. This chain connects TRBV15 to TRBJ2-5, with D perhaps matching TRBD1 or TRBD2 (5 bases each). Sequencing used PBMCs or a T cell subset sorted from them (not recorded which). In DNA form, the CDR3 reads TGTGCCACCAGCAGAGGTGGGACGGAAGAGACCCAGTACTTC. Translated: CATSRGGTEETQYF.